The text below deals with one T cell receptor beta chain. As yet, its antigen is unknown. The protocol was immunoSEQ multiplex PCR, while the TCRdb copy is restricted to in-frame clones and leaves out a portion. The data show tens of thousands of clones, around 49% seen once. Trimming took off 0 bases at V and 7 bases at J, with 5 bases between the two ends. In germline, CDR1 is SGHDT, CDR2 YYEEEE. This CDR3 contains 13 residues. The sample is drawn from a study of radiation and T cells in renal cell carcinoma. Stated treatment: 15 Gy SBRT to primary tumor, nephrectomy 4 weeks later. Nephrectomy followed 15 Gy stereotactic body radiation by 4 weeks. Study findings and constraints: In blood, top tumor clones expanded by 2 weeks, shrinking by 4. Sampling covered only roughly 0.91 g of each tumor.

The chain carries TRBV5-6 and TRBJ1-6; D unresolved. The TCR was taken from a woman in her forties or fifties with renal cell carcinoma. The sequencing here drew on tumor tissue, taken from a patient whose treatment included radiotherapy and nephrectomy. The chain's CDR3 is CASSLEQNSPLHF. The CDR3 DNA is TGTGCCAGCAGCTTGGAACAGAATTCACCCCTCCACTTT.